This T cell receptor (beta chain) is drawn from a study of T-cell reconstitution after alpha-beta-depleted transplantation in children. A note on this clonotype: Its antigen is undetermined.

The germline V gene has CDR1 MNHEY and CDR2 SVGAGI. The CDR3 runs to 12 residues. V was pared by 0 bases and J by 10 bases, with 4 bases between. Whole-study findings and limits: After transplant, high TCRbeta diversity at day 60 in some patients arose from surviving recipient T cells and thymic progenitors. Newly made T cells mostly supplied T-cell counts and diversity one year after transplant. Several hundred expanded graft clones reportedly gave rise to the alpha-beta T cells present about two months after transplant.

For TCRbeta, the library was prepared with unique molecular identifiers. TCRdb recomputed calls from the PCR reads with MiXCR, one row per CDR3 protein. Of approximately 1,000,000 distinct CDR3 sequences listed, around 30% are singletons. This TCR was sampled from a boy in the first two years of life who had a stem cell transplant for SCID, so the T cells may come from the graft donor. This sample comprised PBMCs, mostly from graft donor cells, obtained 360 days after TCRalphabeta/CD19-depleted stem cell transplant. This rearrangement joins TRBV6-5 to TRBJ1-6; D remains unclear. CDR3 amino acids: CASSYSTSPLHF. Written as DNA, the CDR3 is TGTGCCAGCAGTTACTCGACCTCACCCCTCCACTTT.